The 24 T cell receptor beta chains below were found in one sample sequenced in a study of Graves' ophthalmopathy and Graves' hyperthyroidism (dated by TCRdb to the late 2010s). The sample was run on an Illumina HiSeq 2000. TCR beta CDR3 regions were amplified from RNA transcripts for repertoire sequencing. HTBI primers and the Qiagen OneStep RT-PCR kit were used in a first-round RT-PCR, which was followed by a second-round multiplex PCR, size selection and purification. TCRdb reprocessing: public reads trimmed at Q25 with fastp, clones called with MiXCR, in-frame beta chains kept. Each entry is one CDR3 protein sequence, shown with its most common DNA and genes. The sample profile shows about 1.1 million distinct CDR3 sequences; 35% to 40% of them were found once. The top ten constitute 11% of the sample. The source material was peripheral blood or thyroid tissue (not recorded which). Every receptor here comes from an adult man with Graves' hyperthyroidism.

This clonotype was seen at least ten times. The chain couples TRBV20-1 to TRBJ1-2; D is uncertain. The CDR3 is 14 residues long. CDR1 and CDR2 from the germline V gene are DFQATT and SNEGSKA (reference sequence). Trimming removed 2 bases from V and 4 bases from J, with 14 bases in between. CDR3: CSARTSDQFYGYTF. For the CDR3, the DNA is TGCAGTGCTAGAACGTCCGACCAGTTCTATGGCTACACCTTC.

J is TRBJ1-1 and V is TRBV6-1, with TRBD1 identical over 7 bases. The germline CDR1 and CDR2 sequences are MNHNS and SASEGT. The junction had 10 bases not matched to a gene; V was cut back by 5 bases and J by 4 bases. This CDR3 has 15 residues. CDR3 sequence: CASSFPTGRSTEAFF. CDR3 DNA sequence: TGTGCCAGCAGTTTTCCGACAGGGCGGTCCACTGAAGCTTTCTTT.

The rearrangement uses TRBV20-1 and TRBJ1-1; 10 nucleotides align to TRBD1. The V and J ends lost 3 bases and 2 bases, in that order; junction bases with no gene match: 3. The CDR3 totals 14 residues. The germline CDR1 and CDR2 sequences are DFQATT and SNEGSKA (reference sequence). The CDR3 here is CSARDRGFNTEAFF. CDR3 nucleotides: TGCAGTGCTAGGGACAGGGGGTTCAACACTGAAGCTTTCTTT.

This rearrangement joins TRBV7-2 to TRBJ2-2, with 9 bases identical to TRBD1. The CDR3 extends over 17 amino acids. Germline trimming cut 0 bases from V and 6 bases from J; bases unmatched to any gene: 8. Germline V gene sequence: CDR1 SGHTA, CDR2 FQGNSA. In DNA form, the CDR3 reads TGTGCCAGCAGCTTAGCTTGGACAGGGGCGGGGTCCGGGGAGCTGTTTTTT. It encodes CASSLAWTGAGSGELFF.

The chain carries TRBV3-1 and TRBJ2-5; 10 positions agree with TRBD2. CDR1 is LGHDT and CDR2 is YNNKEL in the germline V gene (reference sequence). This CDR3 has 15 amino acids. After removal of 2 bases from V and 3 bases from J, the junction contained 3 bases not matched to a gene. This CDR3 reads CASSQNLAGEETQYF. CDR3 sequence (DNA): TGTGCCAGCAGCCAAAATCTAGCGGGGGAAGAGACCCAGTACTTC.

This clonotype was seen ten or more times. The V and J genes are TRBV5-6 and TRBJ2-5, with D tentatively TRBD2 (5 bases). From germline, CDR1 is SGHDT and CDR2 YYEEEE. This CDR3 contains 17 residues. Trimming took 0 bases from V and 5 from J, leaving 20 bases between them. The CDR3 loop reads CASSLGELRLSRETQYF. DNA of the CDR3: TGTGCCAGCAGCTTGGGGGAGTTGCGGCTGTCGAGGGAGACCCAGTACTTC.

Here the CDR3 reads CASSLDGREQYF. Here the CDR3 DNA reads TGTGCCAGCAGCTTAGATGGGAGAGAGCAGTACTTC. The rearrangement joins TRBV7-6 to TRBJ2-7; weak D call: TRBD2 (5 bases). The CDR3 runs 12 residues. V lost 1 base and J lost 7, with 8 bases in between. CDR1 is SGHVS, CDR2 FNYEAQ, per germline.

The chain is built from TRBV28 and TRBJ2-7; 7 bases match TRBD1. V shed 6 bases, J shed 1 base, and the junction held 9 bases outside the gene matches. There are 15 residues in the CDR3. CDR1 and CDR2 from the germline V gene are MDHEN and SYDVKM. In nucleotides, the CDR3 is TGTGCCAGCAGGACCGCACAGGGGTCATCCTACGAGCAGTACTTC. As protein: CASRTAQGSSYEQYF.

The sample holds many counts of this clonotype. This may be a read error: a much more frequent sequence differs by one nucleotide. J is TRBJ2-7 and V is TRBV6-5; D unclear. The length of the CDR3 is 11 residues. Germline CDR1 and CDR2: MNHEY and SVGAGI. Trimming stripped 8 bases from V and 2 bases from J, with 7 bases between. CDR3 in DNA: TGTGCCAGCGGCTCCGCCTACGAGCAGTACTTC. Translated: CASGSAYEQYF.

The chain carries TRBV5-1 and TRBJ2-7, with 8 bases identical to TRBD2. Per the germline V gene, CDR1 is SGHRS and CDR2 is YFSETQ. With V trimmed by 4 bases and J by 3 bases, 9 bases remained unmatched. The CDR3 sequence is 15 residues long. The CDR3 coding sequence is TGCGCCAGCAGCAGCAGGGTGGCGGGAGGCTACGAGCAGTACTTC. Encoded protein: CASSSRVAGGYEQYF.

V and J are TRBV15 and TRBJ1-6; the match to TRBD1 covers 7 bases. CDR1 and CDR2 (germline): LNHNV, YYDKDF (reference sequence). The CDR3 spans 12 residues. The trim removed 8 bases at V and 8 bases at J, leaving 3 bases unmatched. CDR3: CATGTEHSPLHF. In DNA form, the CDR3 reads TGTGCCACCGGGACAGAACATTCACCCCTCCACTTT.

This rearrangement joins TRBV7-9 to TRBJ2-7; D is perhaps TRBD2 (6 bases). Trimming cost V 3 bases and J 4 bases, with 13 bases left between them. Germline lookup yields CDR1 SEHNR and CDR2 FQNEAQ (reference sequence). This CDR3 has 14 residues. The CDR3 is CASSFPSTSYEQYF. CDR3 coding DNA: TGTGCCAGCAGCTTCCCCTCGACTAGTTACGAGCAGTACTTC.

This clonotype was seen ten or more times. This chain joins TRBV2 and TRBJ2-5, with TRBD2 matching over 12 bases. Trimming took 0 bases from V and 5 from J; bases not matched to a gene: 10. Germline CDR1 reads SNHLY; CDR2 reads FYNNEI. The CDR3 spans 18 residues. CDR3: CASSEALASGGEEETQYF. The CDR3 DNA reads as TGTGCCAGCAGTGAAGCGTTGGCTAGCGGGGGGGAGGAGGAGACCCAGTACTTC. Full variable domain (remainder filled in from reference TRBV2 and TRBJ2-5): EPEVTQTPSHQVTQMGQEVILRCVPISNHLYFYWYRQILGQKVEFLVSFYNNEISEKSEIFDDQFSVERPDGSNFTLKIRSTKLEDSAMYFCASSEALASGGEEETQYFGPGTRLLVL.

The rearrangement uses TRBV7-9 and TRBJ2-3; D perhaps matches TRBD1 (6 bases). The CDR3 contains 14 residues. The ends were cut back, 8 bases at V and 6 bases at J, with 18 bases in the middle. Germline V gene sequence: CDR1 SEHNR, CDR2 FQNEAQ (reference sequence). CDR3 loop: CASLRAGAADTQYF. The CDR3 DNA reads TGTGCCAGCCTCAGGGCAGGGGCAGCGGATACGCAGTATTTT.

This chain links TRBV10-3 with TRBJ1-1, with D uncertain. V was trimmed by 10 bases and J by 11 bases, leaving 20 bases between them. Germline V gene sequence: CDR1 ENHRY, CDR2 SYGVKD. The CDR3 sequence is 12 residues long. The CDR3 protein is CATGPTARGAFF. The CDR3 nucleotides are TGTGCCACCGGCCCGACGGCGAGAGGGGCTTTCTTT.

This clonotype has a handful of counts. The V gene is TRBV9, the J gene TRBJ2-7; TRBD1 might be the D (6 bases). The CDR3 sequence is 15 residues long. Germline values: CDR1 SGDLS, CDR2 YYNGEE. V lost 4 bases to trimming and J lost 2 bases, with 16 bases between them. CDR3 in DNA: TGTGCCAGCAGCCTCGGACCAGGGGTCCCCTACGAGCAGTACTTC. It translates to CASSLGPGVPYEQYF.

The chain carries TRBV7-6 and TRBJ1-1; D ambiguous. This CDR3 contains 13 residues. Between the trimmed V and J ends, which lost 6 bases and 5 bases, there was a span of 13 bases. Germline CDR1 and CDR2: SGHVS and FNYEAQ. CDR3 nucleotide sequence: TGTGCCAGCAGACCTCCTCGGGGTACTGAAGCTTTCTTT. Translation: CASRPPRGTEAFF.

This clonotype was recorded many times. The chain carries TRBV10-3 and TRBJ1-1, with TRBD1 matching 8 bases. V was pared by 5 bases and J by 1 base, with 6 bases of the junction left unmatched. This CDR3 contains 15 residues. The V gene's germline CDR1 is ENHRY and CDR2 SYGVKD. The CDR3 DNA is TGTGCCATCAGTAAAACCGGGACAGGGAACACTGAAGCTTTCTTT. It encodes CAISKTGTGNTEAFF.

The CDR3 here is CSETGSYGYTF. The DNA for the CDR3 is TGCAGCGAGACAGGGAGCTATGGCTACACCTTC. The genes are TRBV29-1 and TRBJ1-2, with TRBD1 identical over 7 bases. The germline V gene encodes CDR1 SQVTM and CDR2 ANQGSEA. With V trimmed by 7 bases and J by 4 bases, 3 bases remained unmatched. The CDR3 is made up of 11 amino acids.

At least ten counts were recorded for this clonotype. The gene calls are TRBV24-1 and TRBJ2-7; the D gene is possibly TRBD2 (5 bases). CDR1 KGHDR and CDR2 SFDVKD come from the germline V gene. The V end was cut by 10 bases, the J end by 3 bases, with 24 bases between. The length of the CDR3 is 16 residues. The chain's CDR3 is CATTFEDSRTSYEQYF. The CDR3 DNA sequence: TGTGCCACGACTTTTGAGGACTCCCGAACCAGCTACGAGCAGTACTTC.

This clonotype was seen only a few times. CDR3 protein: CASTLAGARSLNQPQHF. Here the CDR3 DNA reads TGTGCCAGTACCCTGGCAGGGGCCCGAAGCCTCAATCAGCCCCAGCATTTT. The rearrangement joins TRBV19 to TRBJ1-5; D may be TRBD1 (6 bases). Between the trimmed V and J ends, which lost 7 bases and 3 bases, there was a span of 22 bases. This CDR3 region has 17 residues. From germline, CDR1 is LNHDA and CDR2 SQIVND (reference sequence).

The CDR3 DNA sequence: TGTGCCAGCAGCTTAGCGGGGGGGCCCGGGCGCGAGCAGTACTTC. Protein: CASSLAGGPGREQYF. J is TRBJ2-7 and V is TRBV7-2; TRBD2 is a possible D gene (7 bases). This CDR3 contains 15 residues. Between the trimmed V and J ends, which lost 0 bases and 6 bases, there was a span of 15 bases. Per germline, CDR1 SGHTA and CDR2 FQGNSA.

The sample holds many counts of this clonotype. This sequence joins TRBV2 and TRBJ2-7; TRBD1 aligns across 10 bases. The junction had 10 bases not matched to a gene; V was cut back by 2 bases and J by 9 bases. Germline V lookup: CDR1 SNHLY, CDR2 FYNNEI. The CDR3 extends over 15 amino acids. CDR3 loop: CASSEFRDRGFRQYF. As DNA, the CDR3 is TGTGCCAGCAGTGAATTCCGGGACAGGGGTTTTCGGCAGTACTTC.

The rearrangement links TRBV9 to TRBJ2-5; TRBD1 aligns across 9 bases. V trimming: 4 bases; J trimming: 2 bases; junction bases outside the gene matches: 6. The CDR3 has 15 amino acids. Germline lookup yields CDR1 SGDLS and CDR2 YYNGEE. The chain's CDR3 is CASSRRGQGQETQYF. The CDR3 nucleotides are TGTGCCAGCAGCCGACGGGGACAGGGTCAAGAGACCCAGTACTTC.